This T cell receptor beta chain was recorded in a study of T cell responses to AZD1222 COVID-19 vaccine. The CDR3 runs to 16 residues. V lost 5 bases, J lost 5 bases, and 14 bases stayed unmatched. Germline-derived CDR1 and CDR2 are SGHNT and YYREEE (reference sequence). The table came from immunoSEQ multiplex PCR; TCRdb's copy has only in-frame clones and leaves some out. The listing records about 140,000 clones. Worth noting for this clone: Its antigen remains unknown.

General study findings and limits: Dominant CD4 TCR responses targeted spike regions 160-218 and 743-854.

This TCR derives from an adult in good health. J is TRBJ1-2 and V is TRBV5-4; 8 bases align to TRBD1. The specimen was peripheral blood. CDR3 nucleotides: TGTGCCAGCAGTTCCGGACAGGGCCTCGATCGGTATGGCTACACCTTC. It is translated as CASSSGQGLDRYGYTF.